Listed below are T cell receptor beta chains from one sample, sequenced in a study of blood T cells in healthy people across ages. TCRdb independently ran MiXCR on the 5' RACE reads; one entry per CDR3 protein. The sample lists 790,000 or so distinct CDR3 sequences, about 61% seen once, with roughly 25% in the top ten. Material: blood. Every receptor here comes from a man aged 35-49 years in good health. The CDR3 runs from the conserved cysteine through the conserved F or W. The size of a clone is reported for some rows only, either as once, few or many, or as a class for expanded clones.

V gene: TRBV28; clone size: NA; J gene: TRBJ2-3; CDR3 protein: CASSLGSGSADTQYF
V gene: TRBV12-3/TRBV12-4; clone size: few; J gene: TRBJ1-1; CDR3 protein: CASSLQGTGGTNTEAFF
V gene: TRBV3-1; clone size: NA; J gene: TRBJ1-2; CDR3 protein: CASSERQGRISSYTF
V gene: TRBV14; clone size: NA; J gene: TRBJ2-7; CDR3 protein: CASSQDSTSAYEQYF
V gene: TRBV4-1; clone size: NA; J gene: TRBJ2-6; CDR3 protein: CASSQSDSVGANVLTF
V gene: TRBV15; clone size: NA; J gene: TRBJ1-1; CDR3 protein: CATSWTNTEAFF
V gene: TRBV5-1; clone size: NA; J gene: TRBJ2-1; CDR3 protein: CASRQGQGLGEQFF
V gene: TRBV4-1; clone size: few; J gene: TRBJ2-1; CDR3 protein: CASSLGIPGLEGEQFF
V gene: TRBV28; clone size: NA; J gene: TRBJ2-2; CDR3 protein: CASSSVGVPGELFF
V gene: TRBV4-1; clone size: once; J gene: TRBJ2-1; CDR3 protein: CASSQGEVGVEQFF
V gene: TRBV7-3; clone size: NA; J gene: TRBJ2-2; CDR3 protein: CASSLSYAGELFF
V gene: TRBV7-8; clone size: NA; J gene: TRBJ2-5; CDR3 protein: CASRGAAQSETQYF
V gene: TRBV6-2/TRBV6-3; clone size: NA; J gene: TRBJ2-1; CDR3 protein: CASSSLLQRSYNEQFF
V gene: TRBV20-1; clone size: once; J gene: TRBJ2-4; CDR3 protein: CSASPGATKNIQYF
V gene: TRBV21-1; clone size: NA; J gene: TRBJ2-7; CDR3 protein: CASSIFGLVGGCRSHANYEQYF
V gene: TRBV20-1; clone size: NA; J gene: TRBJ1-2; CDR3 protein: CSASVGDLDGYGYTF
V gene: TRBV6-2/TRBV6-3; clone size: NA; J gene: TRBJ2-7; CDR3 protein: CASSYSQREFQYF
V gene: TRBV7-2; clone size: NA; J gene: TRBJ1-2; CDR3 protein: CASSGVTGWDGYTF
V gene: TRBV10-2; clone size: few; J gene: TRBJ2-5; CDR3 protein: CASRTRGSGGPQETQYF
V gene: TRBV12-3/TRBV12-4; clone size: many; J gene: TRBJ2-5; CDR3 protein: CASSPSIGTQYF
V gene: TRBV25-1; clone size: NA; J gene: TRBJ1-6; CDR3 protein: CASRATGQDSPLHF
V gene: TRBV4-1; clone size: NA; J gene: TRBJ2-7; CDR3 protein: CASSQDRTGDRAYEQYF
V gene: TRBV6-5; clone size: NA; J gene: TRBJ2-5; CDR3 protein: CASSYSRTGPGETQYF
V gene: TRBV7-3; clone size: NA; J gene: TRBJ2-3; CDR3 protein: CASSLYGPSGGITDTQYF